The entry below gives a single TCR beta chain sequence along with its context. The CDR3 is 17 residues long. All enrollees were about 18 to 90 years old and from approximately 24 US areas. The data were taken from a study of blood T cell repertoires in COVID-19. Study in general: COVID-19 samples from acute and convalescent phases originated in the United States, Italy and Spain. PBMCs, B-cell-depleted T cells, or T cells provided the cDNA or gDNA that made up the material.

Per the original data handling: It was from reference gene primer amplification that nucleated cell counts were estimated. Some clones are missing from TCRdb's copy, which holds only in-frame ones; the method was immunoSEQ multiplex PCR. V, J and clone size derive from that table, while D and trimming were established from the DNA sequence. Found here are some 390,000 clones, approximately 89% of them singletons; the top ten hold about 1.7%. This clonotype originated in a woman under 40 who had recovered from COVID-19. Sample: PBMCs or T cells enriched from blood (not recorded which). The chain uses TRBV21-1 and TRBJ1-5; TRBD1 was called by the table and not checked on the DNA. TRBV21-1 is a documented pseudogene. CDR3 amino acids: CASTLWQGGRRQQPQHF. The CDR3 DNA sequence: TGTGCCAGTACCCTCTGGCAGGGGGGCAGGAGGCAGCAGCCCCAGCATTTT.